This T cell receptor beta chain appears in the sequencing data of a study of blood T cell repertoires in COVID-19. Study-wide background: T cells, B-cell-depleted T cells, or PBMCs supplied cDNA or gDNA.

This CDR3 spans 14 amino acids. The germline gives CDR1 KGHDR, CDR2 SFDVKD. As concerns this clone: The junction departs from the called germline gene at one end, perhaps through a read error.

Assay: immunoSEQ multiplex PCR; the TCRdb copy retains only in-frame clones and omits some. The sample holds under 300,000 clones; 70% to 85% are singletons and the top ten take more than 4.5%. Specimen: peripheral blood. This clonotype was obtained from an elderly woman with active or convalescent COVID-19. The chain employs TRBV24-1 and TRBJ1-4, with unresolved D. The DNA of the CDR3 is TGTGCCACCAGTGGTAGCAACACTAATGAAAAACTGCTTTTT. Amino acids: CATSGSNTNEKLLF.